This is a list of T cell receptor beta chains from one sample in a study of OX40 agonist ivuxolimab in advanced cancers. Generated by immunoSEQ multiplex PCR, the TCRdb table keeps only in-frame clones and is missing some. The sample records over 100,000 clones, 85% to 95% being singletons. The sequences come from CD4+ or CD8+ T cells sorted from blood, collected in a trial of the OX40 agonist ivuxolimab. The receptors derive from an adult with an advanced solid tumor such as melanoma, head and neck, liver or kidney cancer. The CDR3 runs from the conserved cysteine through the conserved F or W. The order of the fields is D gene, V gene, J gene, clone size, CDR3 protein, CDR3 DNA. A D gene is named only where the DNA matches it firmly. The size of a clone is reported for some rows only, either as once, few or many, or as a class for expanded clones.

D: .; V: TRBV7-9; J: TRBJ1-4; size: .; CDR3: CASSLGLRRETNEKLFF; DNA: TGTGCCAGCAGCTTGGGTCTCCGCAGGGAGACTAATGAAAAACTGTTTTTT
D: TRBD1; V: TRBV6-1; J: TRBJ1-4; size: .; CDR3: CASVTGGRNEKLFF; DNA: TGTGCCAGCGTTACAGGGGGCCGGAATGAAAAACTGTTTTTT
D: .; V: TRBV10-1; J: TRBJ1-3; size: .; CDR3: CASSEASASGNTIYF; DNA: TGCGCCAGCAGTGAGGCGTCAGCCTCTGGAAACACCATATATTTT
D: .; V: TRBV6-6; J: TRBJ1-3; size: .; CDR3: CASSSPGREIGNTIYF; DNA: TGTGCCAGCAGTTCACCGGGCAGGGAGATTGGAAACACCATATATTTT
D: TRBD1; V: TRBV18; J: TRBJ1-1; size: .; CDR3: CASSRRGQENTEAFF; DNA: TGTGCCAGCTCACGAAGGGGACAGGAGAACACTGAAGCTTTCTTT
D: .; V: TRBV21-1; J: TRBJ2-2; size: .; CDR3: CASSKGPGLADTGELFF; DNA: TGTGCCAGCAGCAAAGGGCCGGGACTAGCGGACACCGGGGAGCTGTTTTTT
D: .; V: TRBV5-6; J: TRBJ2-2; size: .; CDR3: CASSSLGGAGELFF; DNA: TGTGCCAGCAGCTCTCTGGGGGGTGCGGGGGAGCTGTTTTTT
D: TRBD2; V: TRBV9; J: TRBJ2-1; size: .; CDR3: CASSVGTNRGSFHNEQFF; DNA: TGTGCCAGCAGCGTTGGGACTAACCGGGGGAGTTTTCACAATGAGCAGTTCTTC
D: .; V: TRBV7-2; J: TRBJ1-6; size: .; CDR3: CASSPNSNSPLHF; DNA: TGTGCCAGCAGCCCGAATAGTAATTCACCCCTCCACTTT
D: .; V: TRBV25-1; J: TRBJ1-1; size: .; CDR3: CATVTGMNTEAFF; DNA: TGTGCCACTGTGACAGGCATGAACACTGAAGCTTTCTTT
D: .; V: TRBV20-1; J: TRBJ1-1; size: .; CDR3: CSATRTGEAFF; DNA: TGCAGTGCTACAAGGACGGGGGAAGCTTTCTTT
D: .; V: TRBV6-6; J: TRBJ2-7; size: .; CDR3: CASSPTRQLSYEQYF; DNA: TGTGCCAGCAGCCCTACGAGACAGCTTTCCTACGAGCAGTACTTC
D: .; V: TRBV7-2; J: TRBJ2-5; size: .; CDR3: CASSLSRAEETQYF; DNA: TGTGCCAGCAGCTTAAGTCGGGCGGAAGAGACCCAGTACTTC
D: .; V: TRBV12-5; J: TRBJ2-7; size: .; CDR3: CASGLVQNSEQYF; DNA: TGTGCTAGTGGTTTGGTACAAAATTCCGAGCAGTACTTC
D: .; V: TRBV29-1; J: TRBJ1-2; size: .; CDR3: CSGRSFGGYTF; DNA: TGCAGCGGACGAAGTTTTGGTGGCTACACCTTC
D: TRBD2; V: TRBV9; J: TRBJ2-3; size: .; CDR3: CASSPQAGGFRTDTQYF; DNA: TGTGCCAGCAGCCCCCAAGCGGGAGGGTTTCGCACAGATACGCAGTATTTT
D: TRBD1; V: TRBV2; J: TRBJ1-2; size: .; CDR3: CASRRGTGDSGYTF; DNA: TGTGCCAGCAGGAGGGGGACAGGGGACTCTGGCTACACCTTC
D: TRBD1; V: TRBV7-2; J: TRBJ1-2; size: .; CDR3: CASSPDRVYGYTF; DNA: TGTGCCAGCAGCCCGGACAGGGTCTATGGCTACACCTTC
D: .; V: TRBV19; J: TRBJ1-1; size: .; CDR3: CASKYLDTEAFF; DNA: TGTGCCAGTAAATATCTGGACACTGAAGCTTTCTTT
D: .; V: TRBV7-9; J: TRBJ1-6; size: .; CDR3: CASSLSTLGRNSPLHF; DNA: TGTGCCAGCAGCTTATCTACGTTGGGGCGTAATTCACCCCTCCACTTT
D: .; V: TRBV6-5; J: TRBJ2-1; size: .; CDR3: CASSRGTGIEKVF; DNA: TGTGCCAGCAGTCGAGGAACCGGGATCGAGAAGGTCTTC
D: TRBD2; V: TRBV2; J: TRBJ2-1; size: .; CDR3: CASSHKSPSGGKSYNEQFF; DNA: TGTGCCAGCAGTCATAAGTCGCCTAGCGGGGGGAAATCCTACAATGAGCAGTTCTTC
D: .; V: TRBV11-2; J: TRBJ2-5; size: .; CDR3: CASSLGGGLQETQYF; DNA: TGTGCCAGCAGCCTGGGTGGGGGGCTTCAAGAGACCCAGTACTTC
D: TRBD1; V: TRBV19; J: TRBJ1-1; size: .; CDR3: CASSITARGQSNTEAFF; DNA: TGTGCCAGTAGTATTACGGCTAGGGGACAGTCGAACACTGAAGCTTTCTTT
D: .; V: TRBV2; J: TRBJ1-1; size: .; CDR3: CASNTGFDTEAFF; DNA: TGTGCCAGCAATACAGGGTTTGACACTGAAGCTTTCTTT
D: TRBD1; V: TRBV19; J: TRBJ2-1; size: .; CDR3: CASSPSGTGGYNEQFF; DNA: TGTGCCAGTAGCCCTTCCGGGACAGGGGGTTACAATGAGCAGTTCTTC
D: TRBD1; V: TRBV6-6; J: TRBJ1-1; size: .; CDR3: CASSLTGTGNTEAFF; DNA: TGTGCCAGCAGTTTGACCGGGACAGGGAACACTGAAGCTTTCTTT
D: .; V: TRBV7-2; J: TRBJ2-3; size: .; CDR3: CASNPGRGTLTDTQYF; DNA: TGTGCCAGCAACCCTGGGCGGGGTACCCTCACAGATACGCAGTATTTT
D: .; V: TRBV15; J: TRBJ2-1; size: .; CDR3: CATSSDRIGEQFF; DNA: TGTGCCACCAGCAGTGACAGGATCGGTGAGCAGTTCTTC
D: .; V: TRBV28; J: TRBJ1-2; size: .; CDR3: CASSLGDYGYTF; DNA: TGTGCCAGCAGTTTGGGGGACTATGGCTACACCTTC
D: .; V: TRBV27; J: TRBJ2-7; size: .; CDR3: CASSLKRPVFYEQYF; DNA: TGTGCCAGCAGTTTAAAAAGGCCGGTTTTCTACGAGCAGTACTTC
D: TRBD2; V: TRBV11-2; J: TRBJ2-3; size: .; CDR3: CASSRSPSGRGGDTQYF; DNA: TGTGCCAGCAGCCGCTCCCCTAGCGGGAGGGGAGGGGATACGCAGTATTTT
D: .; V: TRBV25-1; J: TRBJ2-1; size: .; CDR3: CASTDSSAGKQFF; DNA: TGTGCCAGCACGGACTCCTCGGCGGGAAAGCAGTTCTTC
D: TRBD1; V: TRBV5-4; J: TRBJ1-4; size: .; CDR3: CASSPQGPDRGRGEKLFF; DNA: TGTGCCAGCAGCCCACAAGGACCGGACAGGGGGCGCGGTGAAAAACTGTTTTTT
D: .; V: TRBV2; J: TRBJ1-5; size: once; CDR3: CASSEEGSPNQPQHF; DNA: TGTGCCAGCAGTGAAGAAGGGTCCCCAAATCAGCCCCAGCATTTT
D: .; V: TRBV5-1; J: TRBJ1-1; size: .; CDR3: CASSSGQTTEAFF; DNA: TGCGCCAGCAGCTCTGGACAGACCACTGAAGCTTTCTTT
D: TRBD2; V: TRBV5-3; J: TRBJ2-5; size: .; CDR3: CARSLASGETQYF; DNA: TGTGCCAGAAGCTTGGCTAGCGGAGAGACCCAGTACTTC
D: .; V: TRBV6-1; J: TRBJ2-5; size: .; CDR3: CASSELLWETQYF; DNA: TGTGCCAGCAGTGAGCTCCTATGGGAGACCCAGTACTTC
D: .; V: TRBV18; J: TRBJ1-5; size: .; CDR3: CASSPPGGMEGNQPQHF; DNA: TGTGCCAGCTCACCCCCCGGGGGAATGGAGGGCAATCAGCCCCAGCATTTT
D: .; V: TRBV7-9; J: TRBJ1-2; size: .; CDR3: CASSLRGGYGYTF; DNA: TGTGCCAGCAGCTTAAGGGGGGGCTATGGCTACACCTTC
D: .; V: TRBV19; J: TRBJ1-3; size: .; CDR3: CASSTRNGNTIYF; DNA: TGTGCCAGTAGTACCAGAAATGGAAACACCATATATTTT
D: TRBD1; V: TRBV5-1; J: TRBJ2-1; size: .; CDR3: CASSTRRDRGPNEQFF; DNA: TGCGCCAGCAGCACCCGCCGGGACAGGGGGCCAAATGAGCAGTTCTTC
D: TRBD1; V: TRBV6-5; J: TRBJ2-1; size: .; CDR3: CASRETGQGENEQFF; DNA: TGTGCCAGCAGGGAAACGGGACAGGGAGAGAATGAGCAGTTCTTC
D: TRBD1; V: TRBV6-5; J: TRBJ1-1; size: .; CDR3: CASSRDSGSEAFF; DNA: TGTGCCAGCAGTCGGGACAGCGGGTCTGAAGCTTTCTTT
D: .; V: TRBV18; J: TRBJ1-2; size: .; CDR3: CASSLVPANYGYTF; DNA: TGTGCCAGCTCACTCGTACCCGCTAACTATGGCTACACCTTC
D: .; V: TRBV4-1; J: TRBJ1-6; size: .; CDR3: CASSHQIVGGRNSPLHF; DNA: TGCGCCAGCAGCCATCAAATCGTTGGGGGCCGTAATTCACCCCTCCACTTT
D: .; V: TRBV7-9; J: TRBJ1-2; size: .; CDR3: CASSLQSSSNYGYTF; DNA: TGTGCCAGCAGCTTACAGTCCTCCTCTAACTATGGCTACACCTTC
D: TRBD1; V: TRBV2; J: TRBJ1-5; size: .; CDR3: CASRTGLGSNQPQHF; DNA: TGTGCCAGCAGGACAGGGTTGGGTAGCAATCAGCCCCAGCATTTT